This passage covers 15 T cell receptor beta chains from one sample sequenced in a study of cytomegalovirus exposure and HLA in healthy donors. PCR employed 60 Vbeta and 13 Jbeta primers. Sequenced by immunoSEQ multiplex PCR; TCRdb stores in-frame clones only, minus some. The sample lists under 200,000 clones, about four fifths seen once, with more than 0.35% in the top ten. The sequencing sample was made of PBMCs. The receptors stem from a male donor in good health and CMV-seropositive.

The J gene is TRBJ2-3, the V gene TRBV6-5, with unresolved D. This CDR3 contains 13 residues. Trimming shortened V by 2 bases and J by 3 bases, and 6 bases separated the two germline ends. The V gene's germline CDR1 is MNHEY and CDR2 SVGAGI. The CDR3 here is CASSYDLTDTQYF. Here the CDR3 DNA reads TGTGCCAGCAGTTACGACTTAACAGATACGCAGTATTTT.

A few counts support this clone. This CDR3 reads CAGGPEGNTEAFF. The CDR3 bases are TGTGCAGGGGGCCCTGAGGGGAACACTGAAGCTTTCTTT. The V and J genes are TRBV7-8 and TRBJ1-1; 7 bases line up with TRBD1. This CDR3 region has 13 residues. The germline V gene encodes CDR1 SGHVS and CDR2 FQNEAQ.

The chain employs TRBV18 and TRBJ2-7; a possible D gene is TRBD2 (6 bases). Trimming took 2 bases from V and 0 from J, leaving 11 bases between them. The CDR3 runs to 15 residues. Germline V gene data show CDR1 as KGHSH and CDR2 as LQKENI. In nucleotides, the CDR3 is TGTGCCAGCTCACCAGCGATAGCGGCCTCCTACGAGCAGTACTTC. Its protein is CASSPAIAASYEQYF.

The chain carries TRBV28 and TRBJ2-7; 11 positions match TRBD2. The CDR3 spans 16 residues. Trimming took 6 bases from V and 4 from J; bases not matched to a gene: 11. The V gene's germline CDR1 is MDHEN and CDR2 SYDVKM. The CDR3 spells CASSQPLAGGGYEQYF. The CDR3 DNA sequence: TGTGCCAGCAGCCAACCTCTAGCGGGAGGAGGGTACGAGCAGTACTTC. The full variable domain, its missing parts supplied by reference TRBV28 and TRBJ2-7, is DVKVTQSSRYLVKRTGEKVFLECVQDMDHENMFWYRQDPGLGLRLIYFSYDVKMKEKGDIPEGYSVSREKKERFSLILESASTNQTSMYLCASSQPLAGGGYEQYFGPGTRLTVT.

The chain uses TRBV9 and TRBJ2-3; unclear D gene. Germline values: CDR1 SGDLS, CDR2 YYNGEE. CDR3 length: 15 residues. V was clipped by 0 bases and J by 2 bases, with 10 bases between them. CDR3 DNA sequence: TGTGCCAGCAGCGTAGGGGCGATAAACACAGATACGCAGTATTTT. Translated: CASSVGAINTDTQYF. Using reference TRBV9 and TRBJ2-3 for the parts outside the CDR3, the full variable domain is DSGVTQTPKHLITATGQRVTLRCSPRSGDLSVYWYQQSLDQGLQFLIQYYNGEERAKGNILERFSAQQFPDLHSELNLSSLELGDSALYFCASSVGAINTDTQYFGPGTRLTVL.

The rearrangement uses TRBV30 and TRBJ2-3; D might be TRBD2 (5 bases). The CDR3 consists of 15 residues. The V end lost 0 bases, the J end lost 0 bases, and 10 bases lay between the germline ends. Germline V gene sequence: CDR1 GTSNPN, CDR2 SVGIG (reference sequence). CDR3 DNA: TGTGCCTGGAGTGTACGACGGGAAAGCACAGATACGCAGTATTTT. The encoded protein is CAWSVRRESTDTQYF.

The chain recombines TRBV30 with TRBJ2-1; D not certain. The germline gives CDR1 GTSNPN, CDR2 SVGIG (reference sequence). The germline V and J ends were trimmed by 8 bases and 0 bases, with 17 bases remaining between them. This CDR3 region has 15 residues. The CDR3 here is CAGHNTVSSYNEQFF. CDR3 nucleotides: TGTGCCGGCCACAACACAGTGAGCTCCTACAATGAGCAGTTCTTC.

The J gene is TRBJ2-7, the V gene TRBV28; TRBD1 matches at 10 bases. This CDR3 region has 15 residues. Germline values: CDR1 MDHEN, CDR2 SYDVKM. Unmatched junction bases numbered 6, after V lost 2 bases and J lost 5 bases. CDR3 DNA sequence: TGTGCCAGCAGTTTAGAGTTTGGGACAGGGGACGAGCAGTACTTC. Protein product: CASSLEFGTGDEQYF.

This clone appeared a single time. The V and J genes are TRBV30 and TRBJ2-1, with TRBD2 matching 11 bases. Germline CDR1 GTSNPN, CDR2 SVGIG (reference sequence). Germline trimming cut 0 bases from V and 9 bases from J; bases unmatched to any gene: 7. The CDR3 consists of 15 residues. The DNA of the CDR3 is TGTGCCTGGAGTGTGAGTCTAGCGGGAGGCGGTGAGCAGTTCTTC. Protein product: CAWSVSLAGGGEQFF.

V usage is TRBV2 and J usage is TRBJ1-6; 7 bases fit TRBD1. Germline V gene lookup returns CDR1 SNHLY and CDR2 FYNNEI. This CDR3 has 14 amino acids. The V segment lost 7 bases and the J segment 7 bases; nucleotides outside the gene matches: 7. This CDR3 is CASKLGQINSPLHF. CDR3 nucleotides: TGTGCCAGCAAGTTGGGACAGATAAATTCACCCCTCCACTTT.

The chain joins TRBV19 to TRBJ2-4; the match to TRBD1 covers 8 bases. The CDR3 has 19 residues. Germline CDR1 reads LNHDA; CDR2 reads SQIVND (reference sequence). After removal of 5 bases from V and 0 bases from J, the junction contained 15 bases not matched to a gene. The CDR3 DNA follows: TGTGCCAGTAGTGCAACAGGGGGGAAACCTTTCTTAGCCAAAAACATTCAGTACTTC. Translating it yields CASSATGGKPFLAKNIQYF.

This sequence joins TRBV7-2 and TRBJ1-6; D not certain. The CDR3 is made up of 13 amino acids. The V end was cut by 11 bases, the J end by 5 bases, with 13 bases between. The germline CDR1 and CDR2 sequences are SGHTA and FQGNSA. CDR3 DNA: TGTGCCGTACATCCGCCCGATAATTCACCCCTCCACTTT. Amino acids: CAVHPPDNSPLHF.

The chain has TRBV5-3 and TRBJ1-2; D ambiguous. TRBV5-3 is assigned to the ORF class and has an uncertain function. Trimming stripped 0 bases from V and 4 bases from J, with 4 bases between. This CDR3 has 12 residues. CDR3 sequence (DNA): TGTGCCAGAAGCTTGGGCGGCTATGGCTACACCTTC. Translated: CARSLGGYGYTF.

The chain joins TRBV15 to TRBJ1-5; the match to TRBD1 covers 9 bases. J lost 3 bases, V lost 8 bases, and 5 bases had no gene match. Germline loops: CDR1 LNHNV, CDR2 YYDKDF (reference sequence). The CDR3 is 14 residues long. Here the CDR3 DNA reads TGTGCCACCGGGAGGGACAGGGTCAATCAGCCCCAGCATTTT. Residues: CATGRDRVNQPQHF.

The rearrangement uses TRBV18 and TRBJ2-7, with TRBD1 as a possible D gene (6 bases). Germline CDR1 is KGHSH and CDR2 is LQKENI. Trimming cost V 5 bases and J 9 bases, with 23 bases left between them. The CDR3 spans 15 residues. In DNA, the CDR3 is TGTGCCAGCTCATCCAGCCGGGACATGGGTGGGCGGCAGTACTTC. It encodes CASSSSRDMGGRQYF.